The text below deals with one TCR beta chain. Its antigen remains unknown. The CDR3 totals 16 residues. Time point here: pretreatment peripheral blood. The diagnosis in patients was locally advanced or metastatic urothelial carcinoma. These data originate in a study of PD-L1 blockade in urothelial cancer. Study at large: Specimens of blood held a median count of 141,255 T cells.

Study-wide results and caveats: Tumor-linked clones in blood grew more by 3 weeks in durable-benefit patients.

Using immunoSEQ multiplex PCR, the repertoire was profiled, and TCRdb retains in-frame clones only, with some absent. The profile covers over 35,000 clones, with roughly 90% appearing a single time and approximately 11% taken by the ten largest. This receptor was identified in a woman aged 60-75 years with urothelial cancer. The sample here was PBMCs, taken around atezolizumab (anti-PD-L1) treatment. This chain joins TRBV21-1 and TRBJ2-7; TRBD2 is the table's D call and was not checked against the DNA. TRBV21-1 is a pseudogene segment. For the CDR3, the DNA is TGTGCCAGCGGGAGGTCCTCCCCCCGAGTAATCTACGAGCAGTACTTC. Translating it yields CASGRSSPRVIYEQYF.